Described below is a single T cell receptor (beta chain) sequence and its context. These data originate in a study of blood T cells in healthy people across ages. V lost 4 bases, J lost 4 bases, and 14 bases stayed unmatched. The CDR3 length is 17 residues. CDR1 and CDR2 (germline): SEHNR, FQNEAQ (reference sequence). Then a second PCR, running roughly 6 to 11 cycles, was carried out with a sample-barcoded 5' primer and a J-beta primer mix. TCRdb analysed the 5' RACE reads with MiXCR anew, one entry per CDR3 protein. The table has about 1.4 million distinct CDR3 sequences, 55% to 75% seen once. The rearrangement uses TRBV7-9 and TRBJ1-1; 8 bases are a match to TRBD1. The TCR originated in a man between 18 and 29 years old in good health. The sample consisted of blood. CDR3 sequence (DNA): TGTGCCAGCAGCTCCCGGGACAGGATGAGCGGGGGCACTGAAGCTTTCTTT. This gives the protein CASSSRDRMSGGTEAFF.